This is a list of T cell receptor beta chains from one sample in a study of blood T cell repertoires in COVID-19. The assay was immunoSEQ multiplex PCR, and TCRdb's table has in-frame clones only and misses some. Of fewer than 70,000 clones in the sample, 80% to 90% were seen once. The sequenced material came from peripheral blood. The receptors derive from a woman aged 65 to 85 with active COVID-19. The CDR3 runs from the conserved cysteine through the conserved F or W. The D gene is left open where the match is weak. Clone size is not always given. Where it is, it says once, few, many or a class for expanded clones.

J: TRBJ2-2
D: -
size: -
V: TRBV15
CDR3: CAINIHGAGELFF
DNA: TGTGCCATCAACATTCACGGGGCCGGGGAGCTGTTTTTT

J: TRBJ2-3
D: TRBD2
size: -
V: TRBV7-3
CDR3: CASSPTGERERDTQYF
DNA: TGTGCCAGCAGCCCGACCGGGGAGCGGGAGAGAGATACGCAGTATTTT

J: TRBJ1-2
D: -
size: -
V: TRBV19
CDR3: CASSGGYGYTF
DNA: TGTGCCAGTAGCGGGGGCTATGGCTACACCTTC

J: TRBJ1-5
D: TRBD1
size: -
V: TRBV7-2
CDR3: CASSLAGQGLLPQHF
DNA: TGTGCCAGCAGCTTAGCAGGACAGGGGCTCTTGCCCCAGCATTTT

J: TRBJ2-7
D: TRBD2
size: -
V: TRBV3-1/TRBV3-2
CDR3: CASSQDFASGSYEQYF
DNA: TGTGCCAGCAGCCAAGACTTTGCTAGCGGGAGTTACGAGCAGTACTTC

J: TRBJ2-7
D: -
size: -
V: TRBV19
CDR3: CASSISSGLPGDEEQYF
DNA: TGTGCCAGTAGTATTTCTTCCGGACTCCCGGGAGATGAAGAGCAGTACTTC

J: TRBJ1-1
D: -
size: few
V: TRBV19
CDR3: CASILDEGVTEAFF
DNA: TGTGCCAGTATTTTAGATGAGGGAGTCACTGAAGCTTTCTTT

J: TRBJ1-2
D: TRBD1
size: -
V: TRBV5-8
CDR3: CASTSRTGDYGYTF
DNA: TGTGCCAGCACATCTAGGACAGGGGACTATGGCTACACCTTC

J: TRBJ2-5
D: TRBD1
size: -
V: TRBV7-9
CDR3: CASTLRTGGTETQYF
DNA: TGTGCCAGCACCCTTCGGACAGGGGGCACAGAGACCCAGTACTTC

J: TRBJ2-3
D: -
size: -
V: TRBV7-3
CDR3: CASSLTAQGGGTDTQYF
DNA: TGTGCCAGCAGCTTAACCGCCCAAGGCGGGGGCACAGATACGCAGTATTTT

J: TRBJ2-2
D: TRBD2
size: -
V: TRBV27
CDR3: CASRRPGLAGEGATGELFF
DNA: TGTGCCAGCAGGCGACCGGGACTAGCGGGAGAAGGGGCAACGGGGGAGCTGTTTTTT

J: TRBJ1-6
D: TRBD1
size: -
V: TRBV6-5
CDR3: CASSTGETGSPLHF
DNA: TGTGCCAGCAGTACAGGGGAGACTGGATCACCCCTCCACTTT

J: TRBJ2-1
D: TRBD2
size: -
V: TRBV18
CDR3: CASDPGTSGEQFF
DNA: TGTGCCAGCGATCCTGGGACTAGCGGAGAGCAGTTCTTC

J: TRBJ2-7
D: -
size: -
V: TRBV4-1
CDR3: CASSTTGDRSYEQYF
DNA: TGCGCCAGCAGCACCACGGGGGATCGAAGCTACGAGCAGTACTTC

J: TRBJ1-2
D: TRBD1
size: -
V: TRBV7-2
CDR3: CASSTAGGADYGYTF
DNA: TGTGCCAGCAGCACGGCAGGGGGCGCTGACTATGGCTACACCTTC

J: TRBJ2-1
D: -
size: -
V: TRBV28
CDR3: CASSYRTGRTSRRSYNEQFF
DNA: TGTGCCAGCAGTTACCGGACAGGAAGGACTAGCAGGAGGTCCTACAATGAGCAGTTCTTC

J: TRBJ1-2
D: TRBD1
size: -
V: TRBV9
CDR3: CASSVDIGGQLGYTF
DNA: TGTGCCAGCAGCGTAGATATAGGGGGCCAACTTGGCTACACCTTC

J: TRBJ2-7
D: TRBD1
size: -
V: TRBV18
CDR3: CASSGQGPGYEQYF
DNA: TGTGCCAGCTCAGGACAGGGACCGGGCTACGAGCAGTACTTC

J: TRBJ1-2
D: -
size: -
V: TRBV30
CDR3: CAWSVGQGYYGYTF
DNA: TGTGCCTGGAGTGTAGGGCAGGGGTACTATGGCTACACCTTC

J: TRBJ2-7
D: -
size: -
V: TRBV7-2
CDR3: CASSLDAVASYEQYF
DNA: TGTGCCAGCAGCTTAGACGCGGTTGCCTCCTACGAGCAGTACTTC

J: TRBJ1-1
D: TRBD1
size: -
V: TRBV5-4
CDR3: CASSSPGTALFAFF
DNA: TGTGCCAGCAGCTCTCCCGGGACAGCGCTCTTTGCTTTCTTT

J: TRBJ1-1
D: -
size: -
V: TRBV24-1
CDR3: CATSDSGASVAFF
DNA: TGTGCCACCAGTGATTCAGGGGCGAGTGTAGCTTTCTTT

J: TRBJ2-7
D: -
size: -
V: TRBV9
CDR3: CASSVVGGEQYF
DNA: TGTGCCAGCAGCGTAGTGGGAGGTGAGCAGTACTTC

J: TRBJ2-2
D: TRBD2
size: -
V: TRBV10-2
CDR3: CASSQAGGTGELFF
DNA: TGCGCCAGCAGTCAAGCGGGAGGGACCGGGGAGCTGTTTTTT

J: TRBJ2-3
D: -
size: -
V: TRBV11-2
CDR3: CASSLGTGVGTDTQYF
DNA: TGTGCCAGCAGCTTAGGCACGGGAGTGGGCACAGATACGCAGTATTTT

J: TRBJ2-1
D: TRBD2
size: -
V: TRBV19
CDR3: CASQGTIYNEQFF
DNA: TGTGCCAGCCAAGGGACTATCTACAATGAGCAGTTCTTC

J: TRBJ1-2
D: TRBD1
size: -
V: TRBV19
CDR3: CASSLDRGYGYTF
DNA: TGTGCCAGTAGTCTAGACAGGGGGTATGGCTACACCTTC

J: TRBJ2-1
D: TRBD2
size: -
V: TRBV10-1
CDR3: CASSESREANEQFF
DNA: TGCGCCAGCAGTGAGTCGCGGGAGGCTAATGAGCAGTTCTTC

J: TRBJ2-2
D: TRBD1
size: -
V: TRBV10-1
CDR3: CASSESGTDINTGELFF
DNA: TGCGCCAGCAGTGAGTCAGGGACAGATATCAACACCGGGGAGCTGTTTTTT

J: TRBJ2-1
D: -
size: -
V: TRBV5-6
CDR3: CASSLARGSRAVNEQFF
DNA: TGTGCCAGCAGCTTGGCCAGGGGCTCTCGAGCCGTCAATGAGCAGTTCTTC

J: TRBJ2-6
D: TRBD2
size: once
V: TRBV2
CDR3: CASSAGAGARGANVLTF
DNA: TGTGCCAGCAGTGCTGGAGCGGGAGCGAGGGGGGCCAACGTCCTGACTTTC

J: TRBJ2-3
D: TRBD2
size: -
V: TRBV2
CDR3: CAGGWERDTDTQYF
DNA: TGTGCCGGCGGCTGGGAGCGGGACACAGATACGCAGTATTTT

J: TRBJ1-6
D: TRBD1
size: -
V: TRBV5-6
CDR3: CASSRRDRDESPLHF
DNA: TGTGCCAGCAGCCGGAGGGACAGGGACGAATCACCCCTCCACTTT

J: TRBJ1-2
D: -
size: -
V: TRBV12-3/TRBV12-4
CDR3: CASSPTGNYGYTF
DNA: TGTGCCAGCAGCCCGACGGGGAACTATGGCTACACCTTC

J: TRBJ2-7
D: TRBD2
size: -
V: TRBV6-2/TRBV6-3
CDR3: CASSYGLAVYEQYF
DNA: TGTGCCAGCAGTTACGGACTAGCGGTCTACGAGCAGTACTTC

J: TRBJ1-5
D: -
size: -
V: TRBV2
CDR3: CASMQGSYGQPQHF
DNA: TGTGCCAGCATGCAGGGGAGCTATGGACAGCCCCAGCATTTT

J: TRBJ1-3
D: TRBD1
size: -
V: TRBV18
CDR3: CASSQGARGNTIYF
DNA: TGTGCCAGCTCACAGGGGGCGCGAGGAAACACCATATATTTT

J: TRBJ1-2
D: -
size: once
V: TRBV6-5
CDR3: CASSYLASANYGYTF
DNA: TGTGCCAGCAGTTACTTGGCCTCAGCTAACTATGGCTACACCTTC

J: TRBJ2-2
D: -
size: -
V: TRBV18
CDR3: CASSRPPGTGELFF
DNA: TGTGCCAGCTCGAGGCCTCCCGGGACCGGGGAGCTGTTTTTT

J: TRBJ1-1
D: -
size: -
V: TRBV30
CDR3: CAWSIGGWNTEAFF
DNA: TGTGCCTGGAGTATCGGGGGGTGGAACACTGAAGCTTTCTTT

J: TRBJ2-3
D: TRBD1
size: -
V: TRBV24-1
CDR3: CATEGAGGVTDTQYF
DNA: TGTGCCACCGAGGGGGCAGGGGGCGTGACAGATACGCAGTATTTT

J: TRBJ2-7
D: -
size: -
V: TRBV25-1
CDR3: CASSDHRLTFYEQYF
DNA: TGTGCCAGCAGTGACCACAGGTTAACCTTCTACGAGCAGTACTTC

J: TRBJ1-5
D: -
size: -
V: TRBV6-4
CDR3: CASSRTADQPQHF
DNA: TGTGCCAGCAGTAGGACAGCGGATCAGCCCCAGCATTTT

J: TRBJ2-1
D: -
size: -
V: TRBV28
CDR3: CASSSWLLYEQFF
DNA: TGTGCCAGCAGTTCGTGGCTTCTTTATGAGCAGTTCTTC